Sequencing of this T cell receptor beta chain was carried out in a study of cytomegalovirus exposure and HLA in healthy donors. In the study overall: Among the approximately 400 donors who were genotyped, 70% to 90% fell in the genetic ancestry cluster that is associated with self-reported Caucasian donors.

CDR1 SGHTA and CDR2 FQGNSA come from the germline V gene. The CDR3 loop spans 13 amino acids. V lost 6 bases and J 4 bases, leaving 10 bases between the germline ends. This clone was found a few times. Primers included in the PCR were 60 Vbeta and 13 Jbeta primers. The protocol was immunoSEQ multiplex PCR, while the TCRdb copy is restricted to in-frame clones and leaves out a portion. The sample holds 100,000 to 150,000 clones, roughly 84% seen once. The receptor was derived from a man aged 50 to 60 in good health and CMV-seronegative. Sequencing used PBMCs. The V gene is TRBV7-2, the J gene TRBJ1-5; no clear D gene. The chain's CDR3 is CASSRALNQPQHF. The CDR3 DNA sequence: TGTGCCAGCAGTCGAGCCCTGAATCAGCCCCAGCATTTT.